This T cell receptor beta chain was identified in a study of control samples from healthy donors and cancer patients (TCRdb year 2020). A note on this clone: Its antigen is still unknown. Base-call qualities are not available, and no considerably larger clone is one nucleotide away.

The library came from the immunoSEQ multiplex PCR assay. The table comes from immuneACCESS by way of TCRdb, which keeps in-frame sequences with V and J called. Part of the clones is missing from these tables; in studies checked, under half for an unresolved V gene and the rest for unknown reasons. For this sample the table gives tens of thousands of clones, of which around 89% were detected only once. Roughly 6.7% of the sample belongs to the ten largest clones. V lost 1 base and J lost 6 bases; the stretch between them is 15 bases long. Inclusive of the bounding cysteine and phenylalanine, the CDR3 is 16 residues long. Of all the DNA, just the CDR3 is kept, 48 bases in frame from base 1. CDR1 and CDR2 are read off the germline V gene as SGHAT and FQNNGV.

Rearrangement joined TRBV11-2 to TRBJ2-2; matching of 5 bases hints at TRBD2 as the D gene. Sequencing was done on a sample of blood. This clonotype was sampled from a man aged 45-65 years in good health. The nucleotide sequence is TGTGCCAGCAGCTTAGCCATGAGGGTGAGGTCCGGGGAGCTGTTTTTT. The resulting protein is CASSLAMRVRSGELFF.